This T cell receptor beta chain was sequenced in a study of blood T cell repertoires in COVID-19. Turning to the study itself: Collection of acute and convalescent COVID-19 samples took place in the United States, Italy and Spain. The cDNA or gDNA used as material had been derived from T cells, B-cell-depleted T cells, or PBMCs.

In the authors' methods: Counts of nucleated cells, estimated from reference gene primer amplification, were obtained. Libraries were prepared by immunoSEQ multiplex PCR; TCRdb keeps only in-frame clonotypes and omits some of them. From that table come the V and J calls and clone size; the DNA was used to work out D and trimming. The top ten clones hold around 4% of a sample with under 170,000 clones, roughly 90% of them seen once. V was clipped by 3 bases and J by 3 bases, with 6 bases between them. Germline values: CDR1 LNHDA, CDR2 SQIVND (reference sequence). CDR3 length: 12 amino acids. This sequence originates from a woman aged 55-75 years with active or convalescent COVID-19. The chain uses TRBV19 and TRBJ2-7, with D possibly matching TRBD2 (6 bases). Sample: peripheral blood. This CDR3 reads CASSMGGYEQYF. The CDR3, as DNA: TGTGCCAGTAGTATGGGGGGCTACGAGCAGTACTTC.